This T cell receptor beta chain was retrieved from a study of cytomegalovirus exposure and HLA in healthy donors. Study in general: Among the roughly 400 genotyped donors, approximately 80% were placed in the Caucasian-associated ancestry cluster.

Researchers ran the PCR with 60 Vbeta and 13 Jbeta primers. The table came from immunoSEQ multiplex PCR; TCRdb's copy has only in-frame clones and leaves some out. The profile shows about 170,000 clones, 80% of them singletons. Germline CDR1 and CDR2: MNHNY and SVGAGI (reference sequence). The CDR3 totals 14 residues. Trimming stripped 2 bases from V and 7 bases from J, with 9 bases between. Only one count was recorded for this clone. This TCR came from a woman aged 45-65 years in good health and CMV-seropositive. Sequenced material: PBMCs. The chain recombines TRBV6-6 with TRBJ1-6; no clear D gene. CDR3 sequence (DNA): TGTGCCAGCAGTTACGGCTCCGAAAATTCACCCCTCCACTTT. Protein product: CASSYGSENSPLHF.